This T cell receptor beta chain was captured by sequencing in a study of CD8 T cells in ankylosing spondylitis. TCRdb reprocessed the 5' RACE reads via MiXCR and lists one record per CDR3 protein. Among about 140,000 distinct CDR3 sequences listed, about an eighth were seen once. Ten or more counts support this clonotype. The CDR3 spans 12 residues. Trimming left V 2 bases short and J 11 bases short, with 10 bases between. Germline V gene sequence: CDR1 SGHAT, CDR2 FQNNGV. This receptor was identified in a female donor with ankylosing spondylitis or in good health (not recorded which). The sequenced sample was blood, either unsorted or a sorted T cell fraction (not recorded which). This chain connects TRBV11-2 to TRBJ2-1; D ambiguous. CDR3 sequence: CASSLHGYQQFF. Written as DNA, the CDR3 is TGTGCCAGCAGCTTACACGGGTACCAGCAGTTCTTC. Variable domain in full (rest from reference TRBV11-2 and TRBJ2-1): EAGVAQSPRYKIIEKRQSVAFWCNPISGHATLYWYQQILGQGPKLLIQFQNNGVVDDSQLPKDRFSAERLKGVDSTLKIQPAKLEDSAVYLCASSLHGYQQFFGPGTRLTVL.